The clone carrying this T cell receptor beta chain was seen a few times. Its antigen is as yet unknown. The record originates from a study of cytomegalovirus exposure and HLA in healthy donors. Study outcomes and limitations: Beyond CMV serostatus, there was no information to go on about immune exposure. Owing to their indistinguishability, certain V segments, notably TRBV6-2 and TRBV6-3, were excluded.

This CDR3 region has 12 residues. Germline V lookup: CDR1 MNHNY, CDR2 SVGAGI (reference sequence). Trimming removed 6 bases from V and 6 bases from J, with 12 bases in between. The PCR was carried out with 60 Vbeta primers and 13 Jbeta primers. The method was immunoSEQ multiplex PCR; TCRdb's version includes in-frame clones alone and lacks a portion of them. The table lists 99,000 or so clones, nearly 15% of them singletons. J is TRBJ2-7 and V is TRBV6-6, with D possibly matching TRBD1 (6 bases). The sequencing input was PBMCs. The source is a female donor in good health and CMV-seronegative. CDR3 sequence: CASSRRGGEQYF. The CDR3 DNA is TGTGCCAGCAGCCGCCGAGGGGGCGAGCAGTACTTC.